This entry concerns a single T cell receptor (beta chain). The antigen is unknown. This record comes from a study of T cells in Graves' hyperthyroidism and ophthalmopathy. Study results and limitations: Most thyroid clonotypes expanded above 0.001 appeared in blood too.

Among the patients, aged 18 to 65, hyperthyroidism was newly diagnosed and had lasted under 2 months. The CDR3 spans 14 residues. The V end was cut by 8 bases, the J end by 5 bases, with 15 bases between. Germline loops: CDR1 MDHEN, CDR2 SYDVKM. TCR beta CDR3 region amplification was performed from RNA transcripts. First-round RT-PCR targeting the TCR CDR3 was performed with the HTBI primer set. TCRdb fed the multiplex PCR reads into MiXCR, producing one record per CDR3 protein. The sample shows roughly 170,000 distinct CDR3 sequences, over 15% of them seen only once. The rearrangement joins TRBV28 to TRBJ1-4, with no clear D. This receptor was obtained from a woman aged 50 to 65 with Graves' hyperthyroidism. Sequenced input: blood. CDR3 DNA sequence: TGTGCCAGCCACCTTGGACTCCGAAATGAAAAACTGTTTTTT. Its translation: CASHLGLRNEKLFF.